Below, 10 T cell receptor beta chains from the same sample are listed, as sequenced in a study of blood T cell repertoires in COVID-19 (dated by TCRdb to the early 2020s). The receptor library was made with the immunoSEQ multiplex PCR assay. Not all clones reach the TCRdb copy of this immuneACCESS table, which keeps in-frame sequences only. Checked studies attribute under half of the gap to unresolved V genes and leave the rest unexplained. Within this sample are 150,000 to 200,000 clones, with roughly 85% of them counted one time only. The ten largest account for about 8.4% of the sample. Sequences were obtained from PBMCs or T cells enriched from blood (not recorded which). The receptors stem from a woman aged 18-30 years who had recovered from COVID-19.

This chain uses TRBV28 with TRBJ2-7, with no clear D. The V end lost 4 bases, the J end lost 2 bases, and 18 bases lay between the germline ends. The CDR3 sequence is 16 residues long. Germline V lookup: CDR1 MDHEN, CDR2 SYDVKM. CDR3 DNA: TGTGCCAGCAGTTCACCCACCTCCGGGTACGCCTACGAGCAGTACTTC. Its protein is CASSSPTSGYAYEQYF.

This CDR3 is CASSDRGRLNTEAFF. The CDR3 DNA follows: TGTGCCAGCAGTGACAGGGGGCGATTGAACACTGAAGCTTTCTTT. The rearrangement joins TRBV2 to TRBJ1-1, with 8 nucleotides matching TRBD1. Germline V lookup: CDR1 SNHLY, CDR2 FYNNEI. The CDR3 extends over 15 amino acids. The ends lost 3 bases at V and 0 bases at J; junction bases unmatched: 3.

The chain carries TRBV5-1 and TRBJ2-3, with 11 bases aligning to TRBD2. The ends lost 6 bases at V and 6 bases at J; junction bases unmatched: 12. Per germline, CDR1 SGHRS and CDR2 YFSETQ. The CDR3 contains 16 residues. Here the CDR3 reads CASTGGLAGGGDTQYF. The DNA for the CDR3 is TGCGCCAGCACGGGCGGGCTAGCGGGAGGAGGCGATACGCAGTATTTT.

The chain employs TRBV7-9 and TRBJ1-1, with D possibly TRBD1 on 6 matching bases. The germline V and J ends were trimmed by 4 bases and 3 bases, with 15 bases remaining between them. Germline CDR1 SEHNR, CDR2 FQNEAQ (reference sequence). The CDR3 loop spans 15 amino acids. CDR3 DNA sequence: TGTGCCAGCAGCTCATCTGGGACATCACACACTGAAGCTTTCTTT. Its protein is CASSSSGTSHTEAFF.

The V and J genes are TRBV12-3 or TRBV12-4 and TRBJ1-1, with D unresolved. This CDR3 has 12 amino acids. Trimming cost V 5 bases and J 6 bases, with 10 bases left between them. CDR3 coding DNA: TGTGCCAGCAGTAAGCGGGCGGCTGAAGCTTTCTTT. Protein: CASSKRAAEAFF.

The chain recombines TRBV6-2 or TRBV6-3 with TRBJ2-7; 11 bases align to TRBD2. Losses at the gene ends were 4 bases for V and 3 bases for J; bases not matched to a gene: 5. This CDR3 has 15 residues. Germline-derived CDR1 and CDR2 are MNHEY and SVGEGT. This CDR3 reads CASSFALAGDYEQYF. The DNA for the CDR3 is TGTGCCAGCAGTTTTGCACTAGCGGGAGACTACGAGCAGTACTTC.

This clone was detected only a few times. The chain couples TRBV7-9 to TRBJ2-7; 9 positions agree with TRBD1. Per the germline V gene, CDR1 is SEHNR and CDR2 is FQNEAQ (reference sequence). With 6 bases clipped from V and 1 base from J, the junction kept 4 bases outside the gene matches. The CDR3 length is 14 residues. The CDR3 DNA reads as TGTGCCAGCAGGGGGGGACAGGGTTCCTACGAGCAGTACTTC. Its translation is CASRGGQGSYEQYF.

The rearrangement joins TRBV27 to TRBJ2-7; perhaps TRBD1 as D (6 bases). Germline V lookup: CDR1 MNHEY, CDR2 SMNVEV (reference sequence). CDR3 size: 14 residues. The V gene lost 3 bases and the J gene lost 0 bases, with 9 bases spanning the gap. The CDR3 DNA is TGTGCCAGCAGTTTTAAGACAGGCTCCTACGAGCAGTACTTC. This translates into CASSFKTGSYEQYF.

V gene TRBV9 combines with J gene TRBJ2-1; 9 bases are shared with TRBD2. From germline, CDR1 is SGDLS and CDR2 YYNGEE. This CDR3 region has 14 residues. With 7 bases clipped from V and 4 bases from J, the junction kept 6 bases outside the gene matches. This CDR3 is CASEAGGIYNEQFF. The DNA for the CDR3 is TGTGCCAGCGAGGCGGGAGGGATATACAATGAGCAGTTCTTC.

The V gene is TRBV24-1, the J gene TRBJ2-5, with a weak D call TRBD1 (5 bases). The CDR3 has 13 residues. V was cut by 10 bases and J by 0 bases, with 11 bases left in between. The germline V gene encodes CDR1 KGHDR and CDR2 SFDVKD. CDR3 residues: CATKGRDQETQYF. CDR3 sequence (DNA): TGTGCCACGAAGGGCAGGGACCAAGAGACCCAGTACTTC.